Included here is one TCR beta chain sequence, with context. The CDR3 runs 13 residues. The germline V gene encodes CDR1 SGHTA and CDR2 FQGNSA. J lost 6 bases, V lost 5 bases, and 4 bases had no gene match. The sample comes from a study of blood T cell repertoires in COVID-19. Method: immunoSEQ multiplex PCR; TCRdb's copy keeps in-frame clones and lacks some. The table includes 200,000 to 250,000 clones, approximately 82% detected once. This chain joins TRBV7-2 and TRBJ2-7; 10 positions agree with TRBD2. What was sequenced was peripheral blood. The source is an elderly woman with acute or convalescent COVID-19. The CDR3 DNA follows: TGTGCCAGCAGCCGTAGCGGGAGGAGCGAGCAGTACTTC. It encodes CASSRSGRSEQYF.